The clone carrying this T cell receptor (beta chain) was found once. The data were obtained in a study of CD8 T cells in Susac syndrome. CDR3 size: 16 residues. With 8 bases clipped from V and 0 bases from J, the junction kept 7 bases outside the gene matches. Germline values: CDR1 SQVTM, CDR2 ANQGSEA. Reverse transcription of about 0.5 to 1 ug RNA used random hexamers. An immunoSEQ multiplex PCR generated amplified TCR beta CDR3 products spanning 54 Vbeta and 13 Jbeta. TCRdb analysed the immunoSEQ multiplex PCR reads with MiXCR anew, one entry per CDR3 protein. This table holds about 200,000 distinct CDR3 sequences, 90% to 95% found once. Healthy donors served as age- and sex-matched controls.

Sequenced input: CD4+ T cells from PBMCs. The clonotype was recovered from a human donor in good health. V and J are TRBV29-1 and TRBJ2-3; 14 bases agree with TRBD2. CDR3 nucleotides: TGCAGCAGCGGGACTAGCGGGGGAACTAGCACAGATACGCAGTATTTT. This codes for CSSGTSGGTSTDTQYF.